These 15 T cell receptor beta chains came from one sample sequenced in a study of shared clonotypes between healthy human individuals. Generated by immunoSEQ multiplex PCR, the TCRdb table keeps only in-frame clones and is missing some. Of over a million clones listed, roughly 70% were seen once; the top ten hold 1.5%. Sequencing input: memory CD4+ T cells sorted from blood. Subset: CD45RA-negative fraction. These receptors all stem from a man aged 18 to 29 in good health.

The gene calls are TRBV5-5 and TRBJ1-1; D gene ambiguous. Germline lookup yields CDR1 SGHKS and CDR2 YYEKEE (reference sequence). This CDR3 is 14 amino acids long. Trimming removed 0 bases from V and 1 base from J, with 7 bases in between. CDR3 residues: CASSLAFRNTEAFF. In nucleotides, the CDR3 is TGTGCCAGCAGCTTGGCTTTCCGGAACACTGAAGCTTTCTTT.

This clone was seen only once. This sample includes further DNA sequences coding for the same CDR3. The chain is built from TRBV7-2 and TRBJ2-5; D uncertain. V lost 1 base to trimming and J lost 4 bases, with 4 bases between them. The CDR3 contains 12 residues. Germline CDR1 reads SGHTA; CDR2 reads FQGNSA. The CDR3 sequence: CASSLVGETQYF. CDR3 nucleotides: TGTGCCAGCAGCTTAGTGGGAGAGACCCAGTACTTC.

Regarding this clone: This specimen includes other DNA sequences encoding the same CDR3. J is TRBJ1-5 and V is TRBV27, with TRBD1 as a possible D gene (5 bases). In germline, CDR1 is MNHEY, CDR2 SMNVEV (reference sequence). The CDR3 consists of 14 residues. Trimming removed 2 bases at V and 3 bases at J, with 8 bases between. CDR3 in amino acids: CASSLAGPNQPQHF. Written as DNA, the CDR3 is TGTGCCAGCAGTTTAGCGGGACCCAATCAGCCCCAGCATTTT.

The chain has TRBV28 and TRBJ1-2; 7 bases align to TRBD1. There are 15 residues in the CDR3. V was clipped by 6 bases and J by 3 bases; unmatched bases: 10. Germline V gene sequence: CDR1 MDHEN, CDR2 SYDVKM. CDR3 amino acids: CASRKTDRPHYGYTF. The CDR3 DNA reads TGTGCCAGCAGGAAGACGGACAGGCCCCACTATGGCTACACCTTC.

The rearrangement links TRBV20-1 to TRBJ1-1; no reliable D call. Deletions cut 6 bases from V and 11 bases from J, with 16 bases between. The germline V gene has CDR1 DFQATT and CDR2 SNEGSKA (reference sequence). This CDR3 spans 11 amino acids. The DNA for the CDR3 is TGCAGTGCCAGCGACTGGGGAGAGGCTTTCTTT. This sequence encodes CSASDWGEAFF.

V and J are TRBV19 and TRBJ1-2; 7 positions match TRBD1. Germline V gene sequence: CDR1 LNHDA, CDR2 SQIVND (reference sequence). With 3 bases clipped from V and 7 bases from J, the junction kept 17 bases outside the gene matches. The CDR3 consists of 17 residues. The CDR3 is CASSIAGTARGVSGYTF. Written as DNA, the CDR3 is TGTGCCAGTAGTATTGCCGGGACAGCCAGAGGTGTTAGTGGCTACACCTTC.

The count of this clone is one. The chain links TRBV2 to TRBJ2-2, with D uncertain. Germline values: CDR1 SNHLY, CDR2 FYNNEI. The V end lost 1 base, the J end lost 6 bases, and 6 bases lay between the germline ends. The CDR3 consists of 13 residues. The CDR3 coding sequence is TGTGCCAGCAGTGAAGAGCAGCCCGGGGAGCTGTTTTTT. Its protein is CASSEEQPGELFF.

The chain couples TRBV10-3 to TRBJ2-3; tentatively, D is TRBD1 or TRBD2 (6 bases each). Germline V CDR1 and CDR2: ENHRY, SYGVKD. This CDR3 spans 14 amino acids. Trimming took off 3 bases at V and 6 bases at J, with 13 bases between the two ends. This CDR3 reads CAISERGRQDTQYF. CDR3 sequence (DNA): TGTGCCATCAGTGAAAGGGGGAGGCAGGATACGCAGTATTTT.

This clone was detected only once. V gene TRBV4-1 combines with J gene TRBJ2-5, with 11 bases matching TRBD2. CDR3 length: 16 amino acids. The germline gives CDR1 MGHRA, CDR2 YSYEKL. Trimming at V came to 0 bases and at J to 5 bases, leaving 5 bases not matched to a gene. Here the CDR3 reads CASSQDRGLAGETQYF. The CDR3, as DNA: TGCGCCAGCAGCCAAGATCGAGGACTAGCGGGCGAGACCCAGTACTTC.

The count of this clone is one. This chain connects TRBV7-2 to TRBJ1-2, with TRBD1 identical over 8 bases. Germline CDR1 SGHTA, CDR2 FQGNSA. CDR3 length equals 15 residues. V was pared by 5 bases and J by 8 bases, with 13 bases of the junction left unmatched. The CDR3 loop reads CASSRQTQGAGGYTF. The CDR3 DNA follows: TGTGCCAGCAGCCGTCAGACCCAGGGGGCGGGGGGCTACACCTTC. The variable domain in full, with the rest retrieved from reference TRBV7-2 and TRBJ1-2, is GAGVSQSPSNKVTEKGKDVELRCDPISGHTALYWYRQSLGQGLEFLIYFQGNSAPDKSGLPSDRFSAERTGGSVSTLTIQRTQQEDSAVYLCASSRQTQGAGGYTFGSGTRLTVV.

This clone was picked up a small number of times. Here the CDR3 DNA reads TGTGCCATCAGTGGAGGACAGGGAAAAGAGACCCAGTACTTC. Translated: CAISGGQGKETQYF. This rearrangement joins TRBV10-3 to TRBJ2-5, with TRBD1 matching over 8 bases. Looked up from germline, CDR1 is ENHRY and CDR2 is SYGVKD. Trimming cost V 4 bases and J 3 bases; bases outside gene matches: 4. The CDR3 runs to 14 residues.

This sequence joins TRBV10-1 and TRBJ1-1, with D possibly TRBD1 on 6 matching bases. CDR1 is WNHNN, CDR2 SYGVQD, per germline (reference sequence). V lost 3 bases and J 6 bases, leaving 14 bases between the germline ends. The length of the CDR3 is 14 residues. This CDR3 is CASSDRDKRAEAFF. CDR3 sequence (DNA): TGCGCCAGCAGTGACCGGGACAAGAGGGCTGAAGCTTTCTTT.

V gene TRBV7-6 combines with J gene TRBJ1-5; a possible D gene is TRBD1 (6 bases). The CDR3 has 16 amino acids. Trimming removed 0 bases from V and 4 bases from J, with 13 bases in between. The germline V gene has CDR1 SGHVS and CDR2 FNYEAQ. The CDR3 loop reads CASSLAAAGTNQPQHF. The CDR3 coding sequence is TGTGCCAGCAGCTTAGCGGCGGCAGGGACAAATCAGCCCCAGCATTTT.

This rearrangement joins TRBV11-2 to TRBJ1-6; TRBD1 aligns across 9 bases. The germline V gene has CDR1 SGHAT and CDR2 FQNNGV. The CDR3 is 15 residues long. V lost 1 base and J lost 8; bases outside the gene matches: 3. CDR3 bases: TGTGCCAGCAGCTTAGTGGGACAGGGTTATTCACCCCTCCACTTT. Translated: CASSLVGQGYSPLHF.

The V gene is TRBV6-5, the J gene TRBJ2-7, with D perhaps given as TRBD1 or TRBD2 (6 bases each). V was cut by 8 bases and J by 6 bases, with 20 bases left in between. CDR1 is MNHEY, CDR2 SVGAGI, per germline. The CDR3 consists of 14 residues. CDR3 nucleotide sequence: TGTGCCAGCGGGGGCTTTAGGGGGGCGCCCGAGCAGTACTTC. This sequence encodes CASGGFRGAPEQYF.